A single T cell receptor beta chain is shown here with its context. Its antigen is as yet unknown. Looked up from germline, CDR1 is LGHNT and CDR2 is FRNRAP. This CDR3 is 14 amino acids long. Trimming left V 3 bases short and J 5 bases short, with 13 bases between. The data were taken from a study of cytomegalovirus exposure and HLA in healthy donors. Overall study findings and caveats: CMV serostatus was the sole immune exposure data available. Sequencing artifact likely explains a cluster of highly shared sequence variants. The authors later linked a missense DCLRE1C variant to TCR beta V- and J-gene trimming. A few CMV-associated chains proved CMV antigen-specific in vitro.

Both 60 Vbeta primers and 13 Jbeta primers went into the PCR. Libraries were prepared by immunoSEQ multiplex PCR; TCRdb keeps only in-frame clonotypes and omits some of them. Among over 100,000 clones listed, around 79% were seen once. The V gene is TRBV12-5, the J gene TRBJ2-5; maybe TRBD1 (7 bases). Sequenced: PBMCs. This clonotype was obtained from a man aged 55 to 70 in good health and CMV-seropositive. The CDR3 spells CASGFQGGEETQYF. In DNA, the CDR3 is TGTGCTAGTGGTTTCCAGGGGGGAGAGGAGACCCAGTACTTC.